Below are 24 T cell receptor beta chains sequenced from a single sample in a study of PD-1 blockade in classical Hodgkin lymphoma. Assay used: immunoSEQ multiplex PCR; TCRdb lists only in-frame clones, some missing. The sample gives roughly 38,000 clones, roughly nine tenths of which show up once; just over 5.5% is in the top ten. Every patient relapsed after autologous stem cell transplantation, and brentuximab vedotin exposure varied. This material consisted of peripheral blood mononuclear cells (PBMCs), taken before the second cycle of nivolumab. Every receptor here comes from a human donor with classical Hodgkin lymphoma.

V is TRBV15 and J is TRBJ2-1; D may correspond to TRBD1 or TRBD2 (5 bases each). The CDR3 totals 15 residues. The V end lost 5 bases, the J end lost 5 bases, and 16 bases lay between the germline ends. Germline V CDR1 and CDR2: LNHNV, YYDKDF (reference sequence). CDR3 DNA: TGTGCCACCAGCCCCCCGGGGCGGCAGAACAATGAGCAGTTCTTC. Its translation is CATSPPGRQNNEQFF.

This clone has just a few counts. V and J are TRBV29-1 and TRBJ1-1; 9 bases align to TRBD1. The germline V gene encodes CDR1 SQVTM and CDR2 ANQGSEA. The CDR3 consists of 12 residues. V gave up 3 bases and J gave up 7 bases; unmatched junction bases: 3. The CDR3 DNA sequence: TGCAGCGTTGATGGACAGGGGAATGAAGCTTTCTTT. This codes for CSVDGQGNEAFF.

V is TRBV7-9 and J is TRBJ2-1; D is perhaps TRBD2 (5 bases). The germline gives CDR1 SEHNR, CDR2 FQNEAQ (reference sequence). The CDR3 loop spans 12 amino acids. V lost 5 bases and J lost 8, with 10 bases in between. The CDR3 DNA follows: TGTGCCAGCAGCCAAATGGACTATGAGCAGTTCTTC. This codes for CASSQMDYEQFF.

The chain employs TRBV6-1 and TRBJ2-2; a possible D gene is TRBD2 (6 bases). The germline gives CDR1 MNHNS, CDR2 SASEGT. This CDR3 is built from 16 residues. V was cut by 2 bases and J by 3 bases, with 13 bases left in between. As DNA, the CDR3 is TGTGCCAGCAGTGAAATCCAGCGGGTATACACCGGGGAGCTGTTTTTT. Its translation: CASSEIQRVYTGELFF.

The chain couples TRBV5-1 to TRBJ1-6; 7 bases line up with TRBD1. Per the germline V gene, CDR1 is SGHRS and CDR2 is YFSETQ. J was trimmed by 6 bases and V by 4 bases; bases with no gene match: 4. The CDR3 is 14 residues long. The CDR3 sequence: CASSAGGANSPLHF. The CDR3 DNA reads TGCGCCAGCAGCGCAGGGGGTGCTAATTCACCCCTCCACTTT.

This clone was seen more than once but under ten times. The CDR3, as DNA: TGTGCCAGCACTAGCGGGGGGTTAAAGAGCTCCTACAATGAGCAGTTCTTC. This sequence encodes CASTSGGLKSSYNEQFF. The rearrangement joins TRBV28 to TRBJ2-1; 11 bases map to TRBD2. Germline trimming cut 7 bases from V and 0 bases from J; bases unmatched to any gene: 8. Germline V CDR1 and CDR2: MDHEN, SYDVKM. This CDR3 has 17 amino acids.

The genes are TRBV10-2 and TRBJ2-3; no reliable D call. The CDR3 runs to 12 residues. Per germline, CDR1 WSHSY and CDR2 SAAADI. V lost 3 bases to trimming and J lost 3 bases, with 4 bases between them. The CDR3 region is CASSEATDTQYF. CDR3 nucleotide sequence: TGCGCCAGCAGTGAAGCTACAGATACGCAGTATTTT.

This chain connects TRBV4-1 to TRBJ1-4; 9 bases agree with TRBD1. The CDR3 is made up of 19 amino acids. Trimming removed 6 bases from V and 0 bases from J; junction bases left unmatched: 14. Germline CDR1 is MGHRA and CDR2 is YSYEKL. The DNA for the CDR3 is TGCGCCAGCAGACTACCGGGACAGGGTGTTTCAGCAACTAATGAAAAACTGTTTTTT. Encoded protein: CASRLPGQGVSATNEKLFF.

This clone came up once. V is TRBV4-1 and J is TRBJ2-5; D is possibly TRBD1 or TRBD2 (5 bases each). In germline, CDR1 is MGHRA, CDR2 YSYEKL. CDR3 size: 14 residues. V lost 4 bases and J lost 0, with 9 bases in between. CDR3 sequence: CASSPEGHQETQYF. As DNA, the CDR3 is TGCGCCAGCAGCCCCGAGGGACACCAAGAGACCCAGTACTTC.

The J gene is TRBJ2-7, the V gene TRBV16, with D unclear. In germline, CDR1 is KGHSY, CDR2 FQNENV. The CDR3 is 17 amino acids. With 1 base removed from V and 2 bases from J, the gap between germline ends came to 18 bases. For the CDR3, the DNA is TGTGCCAGCAGCCAATATTCGAAGCCTGTTCCCACCTACGAGCAGTACTTC. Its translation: CASSQYSKPVPTYEQYF.

Here the CDR3 reads CASSGLAGLGEQFF. CDR3 bases: TGTGCCAGCAGCGGACTAGCGGGGTTAGGTGAGCAGTTCTTC. The V gene is TRBV7-6, the J gene TRBJ2-1, with TRBD2 identical over 12 bases. Trimming took 5 bases from V and 9 from J; bases not matched to a gene: 5. This CDR3 contains 14 residues. Germline V gives CDR1 SGHVS, CDR2 FNYEAQ.

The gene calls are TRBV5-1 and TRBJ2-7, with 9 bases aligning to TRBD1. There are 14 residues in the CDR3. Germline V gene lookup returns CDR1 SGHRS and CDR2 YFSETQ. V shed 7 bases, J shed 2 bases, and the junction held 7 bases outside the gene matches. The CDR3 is CASGTQGAPYEQYF. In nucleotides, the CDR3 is TGCGCCAGCGGGACACAGGGGGCCCCCTACGAGCAGTACTTC.

The CDR3 nucleotides read TGTGCCAGCAGCTCGACAGGTAATCAGGCGGACGAGCAGTACTTC. It encodes CASSSTGNQADEQYF. This chain joins TRBV7-9 and TRBJ2-7; perhaps TRBD1 as D (6 bases). Between the trimmed V and J ends, which lost 4 bases and 5 bases, there was a span of 18 bases. Per germline, CDR1 SEHNR and CDR2 FQNEAQ (reference sequence). The CDR3 sequence is 15 residues long.

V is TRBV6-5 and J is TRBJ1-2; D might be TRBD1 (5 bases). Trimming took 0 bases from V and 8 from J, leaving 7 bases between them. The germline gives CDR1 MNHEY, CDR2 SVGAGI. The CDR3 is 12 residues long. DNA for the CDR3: TGTGCCAGCAGTTACTCAGGGGAAGGCTACACCTTC. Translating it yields CASSYSGEGYTF.

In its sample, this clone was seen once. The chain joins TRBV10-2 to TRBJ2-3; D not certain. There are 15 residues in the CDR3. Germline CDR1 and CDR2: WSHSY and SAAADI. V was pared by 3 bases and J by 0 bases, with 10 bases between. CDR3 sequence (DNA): TGCGCCAGCAGTGACCACGGCTATAGCACAGATACGCAGTATTTT. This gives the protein CASSDHGYSTDTQYF.

CDR3 nucleotides: TGCGCCAGCAGCCTAACTAGCGGAAACAATGAGCAGTTCTTC. Protein sequence: CASSLTSGNNEQFF. The rearrangement uses TRBV5-1 and TRBJ2-1; 8 nucleotides line up with TRBD2. CDR1 SGHRS and CDR2 YFSETQ come from the germline V gene. The CDR3 has 14 amino acids. V lost 4 bases and J lost 5; bases outside the gene matches: 5.

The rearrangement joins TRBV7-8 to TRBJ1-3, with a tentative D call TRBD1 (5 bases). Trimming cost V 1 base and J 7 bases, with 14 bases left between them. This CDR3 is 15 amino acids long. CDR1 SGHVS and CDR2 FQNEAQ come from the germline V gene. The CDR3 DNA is TGTGCCAGCAGCTTAGGAGGTGCTGGGACCAACACCATATATTTT. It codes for CASSLGGAGTNTIYF.

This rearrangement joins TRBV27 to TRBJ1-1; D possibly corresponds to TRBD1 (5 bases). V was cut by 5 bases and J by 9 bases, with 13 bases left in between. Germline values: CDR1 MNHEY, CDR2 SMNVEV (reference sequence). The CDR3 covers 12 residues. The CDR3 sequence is CASSPQGAKAFF. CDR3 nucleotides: TGTGCCAGCAGTCCCCAGGGCGCCAAAGCTTTCTTT.

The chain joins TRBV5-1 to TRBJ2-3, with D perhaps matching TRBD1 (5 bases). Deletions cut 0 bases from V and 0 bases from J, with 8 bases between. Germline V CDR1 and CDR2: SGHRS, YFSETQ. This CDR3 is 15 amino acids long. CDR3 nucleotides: TGCGCCAGCAGCTTGGGTGGGGCTAGCACAGATACGCAGTATTTT. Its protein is CASSLGGASTDTQYF. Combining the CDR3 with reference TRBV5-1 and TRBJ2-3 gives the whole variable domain KAGVTQTPRYLIKTRGQQVTLSCSPISGHRSVSWYQQTPGQGLQFLFEYFSETQRNKGNFPGRFSGRQFSNSRSEMNVSTLELGDSALYLCASSLGGASTDTQYFGPGTRLTVL.

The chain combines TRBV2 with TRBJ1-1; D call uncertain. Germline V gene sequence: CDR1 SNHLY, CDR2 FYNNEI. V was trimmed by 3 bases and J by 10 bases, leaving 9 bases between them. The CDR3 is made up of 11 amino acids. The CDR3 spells CASSDRRGAFF. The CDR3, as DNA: TGTGCCAGCAGTGACAGACGGGGAGCTTTCTTT.

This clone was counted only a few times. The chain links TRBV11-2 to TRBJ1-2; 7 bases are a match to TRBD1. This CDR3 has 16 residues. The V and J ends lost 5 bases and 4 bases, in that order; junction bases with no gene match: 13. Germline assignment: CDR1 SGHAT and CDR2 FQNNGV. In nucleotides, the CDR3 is TGTGCCAGCAGCCCCCAGACAGGGAGGCACCTCTATGGCTACACCTTC. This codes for CASSPQTGRHLYGYTF.

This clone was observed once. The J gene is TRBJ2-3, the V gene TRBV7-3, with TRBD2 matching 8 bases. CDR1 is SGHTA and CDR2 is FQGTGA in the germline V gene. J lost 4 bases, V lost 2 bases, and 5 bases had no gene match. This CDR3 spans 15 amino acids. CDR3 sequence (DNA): TGTGCCAGCAGCTTAGTAGCGGGGATGCCAGATACGCAGTATTTT. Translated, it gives CASSLVAGMPDTQYF. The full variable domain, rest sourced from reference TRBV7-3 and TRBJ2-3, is GAGVSQTPSNKVTEKGKYVELRCDPISGHTALYWYRQSLGQGPEFLIYFQGTGAADDSGLPNDRFFAVRPEGSVSTLKIQRTERGDSAVYLCASSLVAGMPDTQYFGPGTRLTVL.

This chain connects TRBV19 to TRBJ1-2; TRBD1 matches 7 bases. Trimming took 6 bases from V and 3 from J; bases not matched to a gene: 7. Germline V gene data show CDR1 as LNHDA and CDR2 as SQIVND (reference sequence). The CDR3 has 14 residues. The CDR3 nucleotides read TGTGCCAGTAGGGCGACAGGGAGGGACTATGGCTACACCTTC. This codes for CASRATGRDYGYTF.

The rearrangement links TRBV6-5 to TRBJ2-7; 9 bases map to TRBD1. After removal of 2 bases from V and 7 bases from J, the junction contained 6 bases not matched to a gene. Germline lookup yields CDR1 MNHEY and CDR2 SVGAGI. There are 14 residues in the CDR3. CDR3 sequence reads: CASSYLGQGREQYF. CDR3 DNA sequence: TGTGCCAGCAGTTACCTCGGACAGGGGAGGGAGCAGTACTTC.